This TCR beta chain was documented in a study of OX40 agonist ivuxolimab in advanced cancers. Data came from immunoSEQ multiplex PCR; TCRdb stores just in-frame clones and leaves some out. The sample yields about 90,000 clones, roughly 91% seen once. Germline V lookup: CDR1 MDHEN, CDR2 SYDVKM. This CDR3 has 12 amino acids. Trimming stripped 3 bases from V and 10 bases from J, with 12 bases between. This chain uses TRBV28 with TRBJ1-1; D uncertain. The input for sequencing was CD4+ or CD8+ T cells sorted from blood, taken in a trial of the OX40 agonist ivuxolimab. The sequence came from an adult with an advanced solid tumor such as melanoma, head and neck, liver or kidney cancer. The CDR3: CASSFSPGIAFF. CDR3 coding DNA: TGTGCCAGCAGTTTCTCTCCGGGCATAGCTTTCTTT.